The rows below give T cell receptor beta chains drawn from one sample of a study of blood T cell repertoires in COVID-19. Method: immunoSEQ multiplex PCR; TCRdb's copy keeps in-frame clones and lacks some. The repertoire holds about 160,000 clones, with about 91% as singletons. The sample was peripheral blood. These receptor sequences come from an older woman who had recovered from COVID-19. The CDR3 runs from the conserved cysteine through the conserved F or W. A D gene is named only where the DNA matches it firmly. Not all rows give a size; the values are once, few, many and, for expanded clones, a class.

TGTGCCAGCAGCCCCGCTAGCGGGGATACCTACGAGCAGTACTTC CASSPASGDTYEQYF TRBJ2-7 NA TRBD2 TRBV5-4
TGTGCCAGCAGTTATCTCGGGGGTAACTACAATGAGCAGTTCTTC CASSYLGGNYNEQFF TRBJ2-1 NA NA TRBV6-5
TGCGCCAGCGCCGCGACAGGGTTAAACTATGGCTACACCTTC CASAATGLNYGYTF TRBJ1-2 NA TRBD1 TRBV5-1
TGTGCCAGTAGTATACCTTACAGGGCAGATACGCAGTATTTT CASSIPYRADTQYF TRBJ2-3 NA NA TRBV19
TGTGCCAGCAGGGTGGGGACTAGAGGCTACAATGAGCAGTTCTTC CASRVGTRGYNEQFF TRBJ2-1 NA TRBD2 TRBV28
TGTGCCAGTAGCCCGACCCAGCCGGGATGGAGTGAAAAACTGTTTTTT CASSPTQPGWSEKLFF TRBJ1-4 NA NA TRBV19
TGCAGCGTTGCCGCGGGGTTACAAGAGACCCAGTACTTC CSVAAGLQETQYF TRBJ2-5 NA NA TRBV29-1
TGTGCCAGCAGCTTTGAGGTTCAGGGCTACACCTTC CASSFEVQGYTF TRBJ1-2 few NA TRBV7-9
TGTGTGGGGGGAGATGAAAAACTGTTTTTT CVGGDEKLFF TRBJ1-4 NA NA TRBV30
TGTGCCAGCAGCCGGACCGGGACAGTCGCCAATGAGCAGTTCTTC CASSRTGTVANEQFF TRBJ2-1 NA TRBD1 TRBV6-2/TRBV6-3
TGTGCCAGCTCACCGGATCAGCAGGGAAGCTGGTACTTC CASSPDQQGSWYF TRBJ2-7 NA NA TRBV18
TGTGCCAGTAGTCGGGACAGGGCGAACACCGGGGAGCTGTTTTTT CASSRDRANTGELFF TRBJ2-2 NA TRBD1 TRBV19
TGCGCCAGCAAACGTAGTGGAGACTTTGCAACTAATGAAAAACTGTTTTTT CASKRSGDFATNEKLFF TRBJ1-4 NA NA TRBV5-1